The 12 T cell receptor beta chains given below trace back to one sample, sequenced in a study of T cell repertoires in cytomegalovirus infection. TCRdb called the reads again in MiXCR, with one record for every CDR3 protein. The data contain about 770,000 distinct CDR3 sequences, 25% to 35% of them singletons. Their specific antigens are unknown. The sequenced sample was cultured CD8+ T cells from PBMCs, obtained from culture after CMV antigen stimulation. Every receptor here comes from a human donor in good health (CMV status not recorded). Some clones in this sample may be carry-over from other donors' samples.

This clonotype was counted only a few times. The chain carries TRBV7-9 and TRBJ2-2, with unresolved D. The CDR3 contains 11 residues. Germline V lookup: CDR1 SEHNR, CDR2 FQNEAQ (reference sequence). V was clipped by 7 bases and J by 7 bases, with 7 bases between them. CDR3 sequence (DNA): TGTGCCAGCACCACATACGGGGAGCTGTTTTTT. Protein sequence: CASTTYGELFF.

This clonotype showed up just once. The V and J genes are TRBV7-9 and TRBJ2-7; TRBD1 agrees at 12 bases. The J segment lost 3 bases and the V segment lost 3 bases, leaving 3 bases of the junction unmatched. The CDR3 length is 15 residues. Germline V gene data show CDR1 as SEHNR and CDR2 as FQNEAQ (reference sequence). CDR3 loop: CASSFWDRGLYEQYF. The CDR3 DNA follows: TGTGCCAGCAGCTTCTGGGACAGGGGGCTCTACGAGCAGTACTTC.

The chain links TRBV25-1 to TRBJ2-7; D uncertain. Trimming took 3 bases from V and 3 from J, leaving 12 bases between them. Per the germline V gene, CDR1 is MGHDK and CDR2 is SYGVNS. The CDR3 sequence is 14 residues long. The CDR3 reads CASSDTGTLYEQYV. The DNA of the CDR3 is TGTGCCAGCAGTGACACGGGTACGCTCTACGAGCAGTACGTC.

The chain has TRBV2 and TRBJ2-2; D ambiguous. Trimming removed 3 bases from V and 6 bases from J, with 5 bases in between. There are 12 residues in the CDR3. CDR1 is SNHLY, CDR2 FYNNEI, per germline. The CDR3 nucleotides read TGTGCCAGCAGTGACAGGTCCGGGGAGCTGTTTTTT. It yields the protein CASSDRSGELFF.

V and J are TRBV6-6 and TRBJ1-5, with D unresolved. Trimming stripped 1 base from V and 0 bases from J, with 10 bases between. The CDR3 runs 16 residues. Germline-derived CDR1 and CDR2 are MNHNY and SVGAGI (reference sequence). The CDR3 reads CASSYLGQDSNQPQHF. CDR3 DNA sequence: TGTGCCAGCAGTTACTTGGGCCAAGATAGCAATCAGCCCCAGCATTTT.

CDR3 nucleotide sequence: TGTGCCACCAGCAGAGATCAGGGGTTCTCCTACAATGAGCAGTTCTTC. Its protein product is CATSRDQGFSYNEQFF. The chain recombines TRBV15 with TRBJ2-1; the D gene is possibly TRBD1 (6 bases). The V and J ends lost 0 bases and 0 bases respectively, with 9 bases between them. Per the germline V gene, CDR1 is LNHNV and CDR2 is YYDKDF (reference sequence). The length of the CDR3 is 16 residues.

The CDR3 here is CASSPGGTGPFVYNEQFF. The CDR3 DNA reads TGTGCCAGCAGCCCCGGGGGGACAGGCCCCTTCGTATACAATGAGCAGTTCTTC. The rearrangement joins TRBV6-2 or TRBV6-3 to TRBJ2-1; maybe TRBD1 (8 bases). CDR1 and CDR2 (germline): MNHEY, SVGEGT. Trimming cost V 6 bases and J 4 bases, with 25 bases left between them. There are 18 residues in the CDR3.

In its sample, this clonotype was seen a few times. The gene calls are TRBV5-4 and TRBJ2-7; possible D gene TRBD1, 5 bases. The CDR3 runs 12 residues. Germline V CDR1 and CDR2: SGHNT, YYREEE (reference sequence). Trimming took off 2 bases at V and 5 bases at J, with 8 bases between the two ends. Written as DNA, the CDR3 is TGTGCCAGCAGCTTCTCCAGGGACGAGCAGTACTTC. This translates into CASSFSRDEQYF.

The CDR3 protein is CASNPRSLNTEAFF. The CDR3, as DNA: TGTGCCAGCAACCCCAGGAGCTTGAACACTGAAGCTTTCTTT. V gene TRBV12-3 or TRBV12-4 combines with J gene TRBJ1-1; the D is unclear. The CDR3 loop spans 14 amino acids. The V and J ends lost 7 bases and 0 bases respectively, with 12 bases between them.

The chain couples TRBV2 to TRBJ2-7; 8 bases match TRBD1. This CDR3 spans 13 amino acids. CDR1 SNHLY and CDR2 FYNNEI come from the germline V gene. Trimming took 6 bases from V and 3 from J; bases not matched to a gene: 4. The CDR3 sequence: CASRGQDYYEQYV. CDR3 coding DNA: TGTGCCAGCAGGGGACAGGATTACTACGAGCAGTACGTC.

This clonotype was detected only a few times. The chain uses TRBV28 and TRBJ2-3; D unresolved. The CDR3 covers 14 residues. Trimming stripped 3 bases from V and 5 bases from J, with 12 bases between. Germline CDR1 reads MDHEN; CDR2 reads SYDVKM. The CDR3 DNA reads TGTGCCAGCAGTTTGGGTGGGCGAGTAGATACGCAGTATTTT. It encodes CASSLGGRVDTQYF.

This chain's CDR3 is CASSYSYLLTVNSNQPQHF. The CDR3 nucleotides read TGTGCCAGCAGTTACTCCTACCTACTGACAGTCAATAGCAATCAGCCCCAGCATTTT. V usage is TRBV6-5 and J usage is TRBJ1-5, with D perhaps matching TRBD1 (5 bases). The germline CDR1 and CDR2 sequences are MNHEY and SVGAGI. The ends were cut back, 0 bases at V and 0 bases at J, with 18 bases in the middle. This CDR3 contains 19 residues.